Described below is a single T cell receptor (beta chain) sequence and its context. These data originate in a study of blood T cell repertoires in COVID-19. The CDR3 covers 15 residues. Germline CDR1 LGHDT, CDR2 YNNKEL (reference sequence). The J segment lost 4 bases and the V segment lost 5 bases, leaving 10 bases of the junction unmatched. Generated by immunoSEQ multiplex PCR, the TCRdb table keeps only in-frame clones and is missing some. The sample shows 300,000 to 450,000 clones, over 75% of them seen only once. This TCR was sampled from a man younger than 30 who had recovered from COVID-19. Input material: PBMCs or T cells enriched from blood (not recorded which). The chain is built from TRBV3-1 (or the pseudogene TRBV3-2) and TRBJ1-2; 7 bases match TRBD1. The CDR3 sequence: CASSRGTALGYGYTF. DNA for the CDR3: TGTGCCAGCAGCAGAGGGACAGCCCTTGGCTATGGCTACACCTTC.